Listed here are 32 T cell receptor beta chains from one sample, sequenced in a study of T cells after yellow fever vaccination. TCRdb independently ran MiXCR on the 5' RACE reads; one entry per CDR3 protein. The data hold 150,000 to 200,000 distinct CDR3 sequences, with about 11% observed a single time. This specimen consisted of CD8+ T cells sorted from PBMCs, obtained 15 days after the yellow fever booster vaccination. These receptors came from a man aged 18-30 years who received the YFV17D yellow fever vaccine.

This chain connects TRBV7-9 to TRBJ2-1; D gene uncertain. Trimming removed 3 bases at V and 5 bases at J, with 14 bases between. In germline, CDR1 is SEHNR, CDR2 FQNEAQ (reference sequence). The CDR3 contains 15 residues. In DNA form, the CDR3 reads TGTGCCAGCAGCTTCTACCTGGCGGCCCACAATGAGCAGTTCTTC. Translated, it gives CASSFYLAAHNEQFF.

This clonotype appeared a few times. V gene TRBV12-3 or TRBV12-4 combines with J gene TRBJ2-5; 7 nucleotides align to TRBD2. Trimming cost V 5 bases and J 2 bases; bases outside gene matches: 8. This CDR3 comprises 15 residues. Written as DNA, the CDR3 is TGTGCCAGCAGTCCCCGGACTAGAAGACAAGAGACCCAGTACTTC. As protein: CASSPRTRRQETQYF.

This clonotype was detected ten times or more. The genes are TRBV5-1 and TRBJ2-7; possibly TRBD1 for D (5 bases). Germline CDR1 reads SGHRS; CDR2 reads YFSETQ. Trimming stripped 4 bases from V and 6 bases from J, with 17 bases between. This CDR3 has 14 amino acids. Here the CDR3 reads CASSPDSLCGEQYF. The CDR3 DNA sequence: TGCGCCAGCAGCCCCGACAGCCTTTGTGGCGAGCAGTACTTC.

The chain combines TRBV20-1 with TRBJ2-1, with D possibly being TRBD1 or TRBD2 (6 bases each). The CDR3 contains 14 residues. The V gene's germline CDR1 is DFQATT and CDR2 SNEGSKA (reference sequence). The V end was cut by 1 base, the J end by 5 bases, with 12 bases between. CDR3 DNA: TGCAGTGCTAGAGGGAGGGACACAGACAATGAGCAGTTCTTC. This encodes CSARGRDTDNEQFF.

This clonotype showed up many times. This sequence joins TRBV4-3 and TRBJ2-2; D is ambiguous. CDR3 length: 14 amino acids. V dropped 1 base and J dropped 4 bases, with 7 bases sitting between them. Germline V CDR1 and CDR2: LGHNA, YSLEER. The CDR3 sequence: CASSQGTSTGELFF. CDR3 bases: TGCGCCAGCAGCCAAGGCACGAGCACCGGGGAGCTGTTTTTT.

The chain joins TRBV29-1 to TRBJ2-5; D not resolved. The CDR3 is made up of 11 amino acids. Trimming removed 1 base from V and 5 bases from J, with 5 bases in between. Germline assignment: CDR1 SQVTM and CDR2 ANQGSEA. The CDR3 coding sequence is TGCAGCGTTGAAGTATGGGAGACCCAGTACTTC. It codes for CSVEVWETQYF.

The CDR3 loop reads CASSTDRDNYEQYV. CDR3 DNA sequence: TGTGCCAGCAGTACCGATCGTGACAACTACGAGCAGTACGTC. V gene TRBV6-2 or TRBV6-3 combines with J gene TRBJ2-7; D is unresolved. Trimming left V 5 bases short and J 3 bases short, with 14 bases between. The CDR3 spans 14 residues. Germline-derived CDR1 and CDR2 are MNHEY and SVGEGT.

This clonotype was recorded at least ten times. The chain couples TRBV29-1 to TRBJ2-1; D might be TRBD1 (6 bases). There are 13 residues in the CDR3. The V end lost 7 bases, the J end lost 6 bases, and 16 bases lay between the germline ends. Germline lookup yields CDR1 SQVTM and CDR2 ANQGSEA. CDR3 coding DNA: TGCAGCGCCTGGGGGCAAGGGGGCAATGAGCAGTTCTTC. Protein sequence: CSAWGQGGNEQFF.

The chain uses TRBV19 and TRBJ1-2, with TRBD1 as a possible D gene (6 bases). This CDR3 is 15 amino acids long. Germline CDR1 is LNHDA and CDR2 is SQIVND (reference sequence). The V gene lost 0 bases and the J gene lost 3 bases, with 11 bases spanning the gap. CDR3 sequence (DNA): TGTGCCAGTAGTATAGATCGTTGGACAGACTATGGCTACACCTTC. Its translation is CASSIDRWTDYGYTF. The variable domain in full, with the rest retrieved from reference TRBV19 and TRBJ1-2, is DGGITQSPKYLFRKEGQNVTLSCEQNLNHDAMYWYRQDPGQGLRLIYYSQIVNDFQKGDIAEGYSVSREKKESFPLTVTSAQKNPTAFYLCASSIDRWTDYGYTFGSGTRLTVV.

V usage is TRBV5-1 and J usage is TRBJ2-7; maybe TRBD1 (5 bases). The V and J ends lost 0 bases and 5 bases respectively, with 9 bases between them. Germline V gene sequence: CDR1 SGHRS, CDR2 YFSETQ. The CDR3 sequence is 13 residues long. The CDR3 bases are TGCGCCAGCAGCTTGGTGTGGGGCCACGAGCAGTACGTC. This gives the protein CASSLVWGHEQYV.

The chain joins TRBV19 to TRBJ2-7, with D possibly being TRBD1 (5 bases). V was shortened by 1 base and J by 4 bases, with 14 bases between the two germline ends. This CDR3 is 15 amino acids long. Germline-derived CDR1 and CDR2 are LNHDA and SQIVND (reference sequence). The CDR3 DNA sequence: TGTGCCAGTAGTATAGCCGTAGGGGCTGGATACGAGCAGTACGTC. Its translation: CASSIAVGAGYEQYV.

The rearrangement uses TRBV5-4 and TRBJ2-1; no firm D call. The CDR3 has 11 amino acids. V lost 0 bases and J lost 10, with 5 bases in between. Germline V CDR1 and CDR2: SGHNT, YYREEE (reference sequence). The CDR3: CASSLATEQFF. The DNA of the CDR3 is TGTGCCAGCAGCTTGGCGACCGAGCAGTTCTTC.

CDR3 sequence (DNA): TGTGCCACCAGCAGAGTAGGGGCCAGGGACGACAATGAGCAGTTCTTC. It encodes CATSRVGARDDNEQFF. The V gene is TRBV15, the J gene TRBJ2-1; D tentatively reads TRBD1 or TRBD2 (5 bases each). Germline V CDR1 and CDR2: LNHNV, YYDKDF (reference sequence). The CDR3 covers 16 residues. With 1 base removed from V and 5 bases from J, the gap between germline ends came to 15 bases.

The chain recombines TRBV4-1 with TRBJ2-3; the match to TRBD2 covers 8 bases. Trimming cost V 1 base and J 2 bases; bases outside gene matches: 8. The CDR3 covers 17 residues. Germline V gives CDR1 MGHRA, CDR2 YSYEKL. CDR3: CASSQGRGGGITDTQYF. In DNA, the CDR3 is TGCGCCAGCAGCCAAGGTCGGGGCGGGGGGATCACAGATACGCAGTATTTT.

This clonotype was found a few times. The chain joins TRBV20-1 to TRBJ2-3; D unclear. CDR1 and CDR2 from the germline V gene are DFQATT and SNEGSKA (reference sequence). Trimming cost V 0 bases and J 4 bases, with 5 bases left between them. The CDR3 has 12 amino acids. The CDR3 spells CSARDQPDTQYF. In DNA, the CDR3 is TGCAGTGCTAGAGATCAGCCAGATACGCAGTATTTT.

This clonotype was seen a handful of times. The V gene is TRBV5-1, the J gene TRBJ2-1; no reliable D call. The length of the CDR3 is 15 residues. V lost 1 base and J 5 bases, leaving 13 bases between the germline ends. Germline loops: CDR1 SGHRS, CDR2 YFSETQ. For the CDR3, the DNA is TGCGCCAGCAGCTTGATCACACCCAGGAACAATGAGCAGTTCTTC. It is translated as CASSLITPRNNEQFF.

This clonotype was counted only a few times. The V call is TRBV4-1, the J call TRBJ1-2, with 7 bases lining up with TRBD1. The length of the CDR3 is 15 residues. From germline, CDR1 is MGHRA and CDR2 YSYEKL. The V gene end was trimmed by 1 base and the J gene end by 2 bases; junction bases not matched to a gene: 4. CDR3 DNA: TGCGCCAGCAGCCAAGTTGGGACAGCCAACTATGGCTACACCTTC. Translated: CASSQVGTANYGYTF.

The CDR3 DNA sequence: TGTGCCAGCAGTTTTGAGGCAGGGCCTGGAAACACCATATATTTT. Its protein product is CASSFEAGPGNTIYF. J is TRBJ1-3 and V is TRBV12-3 or TRBV12-4, with a tentative D call TRBD1 (5 bases). The CDR3 is 15 amino acids. V was pared by 3 bases and J by 2 bases, with 11 bases between.

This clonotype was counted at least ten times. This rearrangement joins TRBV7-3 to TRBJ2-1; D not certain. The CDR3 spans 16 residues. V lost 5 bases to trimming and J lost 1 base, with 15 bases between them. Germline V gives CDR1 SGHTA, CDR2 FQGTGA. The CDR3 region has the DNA TGTGCCAGCAGCCCCTCGCTTAGCCCGTCCTACAATGAGCAGTTCTTC. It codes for CASSPSLSPSYNEQFF.

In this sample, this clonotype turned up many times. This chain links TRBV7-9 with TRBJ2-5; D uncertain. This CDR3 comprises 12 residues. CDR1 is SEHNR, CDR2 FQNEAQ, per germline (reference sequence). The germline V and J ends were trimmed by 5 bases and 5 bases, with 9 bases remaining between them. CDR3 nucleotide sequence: TGTGCCAGCAGCCGCCCCAAGGAGACCCAGTACTTC. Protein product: CASSRPKETQYF.

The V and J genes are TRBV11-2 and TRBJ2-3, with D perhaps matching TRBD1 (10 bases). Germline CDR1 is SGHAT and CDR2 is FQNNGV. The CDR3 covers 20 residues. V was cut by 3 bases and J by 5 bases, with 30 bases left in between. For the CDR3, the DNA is TGTGCCAGCAGCTTGGGCTGGGGACAGGGGCAGGGTAGCGGGGGAGATACGCAGTATTTT. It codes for CASSLGWGQGQGSGGDTQYF.

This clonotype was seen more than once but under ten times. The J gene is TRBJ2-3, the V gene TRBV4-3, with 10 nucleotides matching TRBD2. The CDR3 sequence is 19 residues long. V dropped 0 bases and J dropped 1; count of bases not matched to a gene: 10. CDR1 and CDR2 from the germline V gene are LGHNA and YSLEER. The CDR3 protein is CASSQDFLAGVLGTDTQYF. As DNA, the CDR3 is TGCGCCAGCAGCCAAGATTTCCTAGCGGGGGTACTTGGCACAGATACGCAGTATTTT.

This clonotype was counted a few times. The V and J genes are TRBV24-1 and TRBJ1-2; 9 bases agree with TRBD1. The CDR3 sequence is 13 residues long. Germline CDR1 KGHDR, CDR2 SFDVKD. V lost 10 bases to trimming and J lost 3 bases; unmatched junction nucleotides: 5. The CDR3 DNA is TGTGCCACTTGGGACAGGGTCGACTATGGCTACACCTTC. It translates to CATWDRVDYGYTF.

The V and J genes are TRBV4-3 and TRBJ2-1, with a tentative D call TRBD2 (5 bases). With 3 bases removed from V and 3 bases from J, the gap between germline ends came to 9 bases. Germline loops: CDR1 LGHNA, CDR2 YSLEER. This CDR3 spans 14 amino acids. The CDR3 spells CASSQTGNYNEQFF. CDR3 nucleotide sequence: TGCGCCAGCAGCCAGACCGGGAACTACAATGAGCAGTTCTTC.

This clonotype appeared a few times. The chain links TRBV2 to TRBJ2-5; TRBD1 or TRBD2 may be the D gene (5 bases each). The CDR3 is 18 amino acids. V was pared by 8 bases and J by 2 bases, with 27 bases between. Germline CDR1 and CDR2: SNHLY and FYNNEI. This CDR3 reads CASEGDDQSPRIQETQYF. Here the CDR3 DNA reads TGTGCCAGCGAAGGGGACGATCAATCCCCAAGGATTCAAGAGACCCAGTACTTC. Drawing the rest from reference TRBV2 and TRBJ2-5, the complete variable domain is EPEVTQTPSHQVTQMGQEVILRCVPISNHLYFYWYRQILGQKVEFLVSFYNNEISEKSEIFDDQFSVERPDGSNFTLKIRSTKLEDSAMYFCASEGDDQSPRIQETQYFGPGTRLLVL.

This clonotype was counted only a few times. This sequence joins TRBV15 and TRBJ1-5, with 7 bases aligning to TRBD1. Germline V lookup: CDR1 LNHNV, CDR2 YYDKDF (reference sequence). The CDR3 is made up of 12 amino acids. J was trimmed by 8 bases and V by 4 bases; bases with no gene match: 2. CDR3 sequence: CATSTGGEPQHF. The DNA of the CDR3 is TGTGCCACCAGCACAGGGGGTGAGCCCCAGCATTTT. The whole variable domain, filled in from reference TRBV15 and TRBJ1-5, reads DAMVIQNPRYQVTQFGKPVTLSCSQTLNHNVMYWYQQKSSQAPKLLFHYYDKDFNNEADTPDNFQSRRPNTSFCFLDIRSPGLGDTAMYLCATSTGGEPQHFGDGTRLSIL.

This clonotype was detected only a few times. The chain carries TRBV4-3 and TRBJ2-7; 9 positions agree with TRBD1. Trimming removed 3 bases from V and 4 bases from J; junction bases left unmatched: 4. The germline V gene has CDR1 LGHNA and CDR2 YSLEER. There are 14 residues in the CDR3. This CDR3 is CASSHDRGTYEQYF. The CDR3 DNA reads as TGCGCCAGCAGCCACGACAGGGGGACTTACGAGCAGTACTTC.

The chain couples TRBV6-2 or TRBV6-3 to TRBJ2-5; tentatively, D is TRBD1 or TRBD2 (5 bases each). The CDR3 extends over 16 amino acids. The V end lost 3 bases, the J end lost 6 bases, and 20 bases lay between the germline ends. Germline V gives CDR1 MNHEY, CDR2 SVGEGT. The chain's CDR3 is CASSYWTARGAQTQYF. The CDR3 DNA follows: TGTGCCAGCAGTTATTGGACGGCACGGGGCGCGCAGACCCAGTACTTC.

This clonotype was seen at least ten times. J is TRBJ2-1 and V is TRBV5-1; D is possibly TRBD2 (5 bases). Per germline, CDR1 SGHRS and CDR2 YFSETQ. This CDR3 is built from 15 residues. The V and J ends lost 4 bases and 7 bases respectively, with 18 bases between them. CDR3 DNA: TGCGCCAGCAGCCCCGGGTCGATTACTAGTAATGAGCAGTTCTTC. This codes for CASSPGSITSNEQFF.

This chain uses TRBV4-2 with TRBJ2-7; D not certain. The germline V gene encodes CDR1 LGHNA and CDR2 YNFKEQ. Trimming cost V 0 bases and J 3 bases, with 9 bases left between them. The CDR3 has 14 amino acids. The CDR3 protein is CASSQEKAVYEQYF. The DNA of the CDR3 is TGTGCCAGCAGCCAAGAGAAAGCCGTCTACGAGCAGTACTTC.

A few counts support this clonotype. CDR3 bases: TGTGCCAGCAATTGGGGCCAATCTCAGCCCCAGCATTTT. Its protein is CASNWGQSQPQHF. The V call is TRBV25-1, the J call TRBJ1-5; possibly TRBD1 for D (5 bases). Trimming took off 7 bases at V and 6 bases at J, with 13 bases between the two ends. CDR3 length: 13 amino acids. The germline V gene encodes CDR1 MGHDK and CDR2 SYGVNS.

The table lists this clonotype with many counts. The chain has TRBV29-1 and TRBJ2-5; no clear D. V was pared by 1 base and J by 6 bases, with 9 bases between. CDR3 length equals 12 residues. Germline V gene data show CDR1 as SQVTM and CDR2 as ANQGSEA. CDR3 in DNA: TGCAGCGTTGAAGTTTCCGGACAGACCCAGTACTTC. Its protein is CSVEVSGQTQYF.